This TCR beta chain was sequenced for a study of blood T cell repertoires in COVID-19. Generated by immunoSEQ multiplex PCR, the TCRdb table keeps only in-frame clones and is missing some. The sample holds approximately 160,000 clones, about 86% seen once. The source of this sequence is a man in his fifties or sixties with active or convalescent COVID-19. Sequenced: peripheral blood.

The CDR3 protein is CASSPTVATNEKLFF. The CDR3 DNA follows: TGCGCCAGCAGTCCTACGGTTGCAACTAATGAAAAACTGTTTTTT. The chain joins TRBV5-1 to TRBJ1-4; D unresolved. The CDR3 sequence is 15 residues long. Deletions cut 5 bases from V and 0 bases from J, with 11 bases between. The germline V gene has CDR1 SGHRS and CDR2 YFSETQ.